Described below is a single TCR beta chain sequence and its context. Its matching antigen is unknown. With a much larger clone just one base away, this may be a read error. This specimen comes from a study of T cell repertoires in cytomegalovirus infection. Study as a whole: Evidence of both CMV infection and a matching HLA type came from public TCR beta signatures.

MiXCR, applied by TCRdb to the reads, yields one record per CDR3 protein. This sample carries about 680,000 distinct CDR3 sequences, 20% to 25% of them seen once, and the ten largest clones take approximately 8.2%. Study results and limitations: HLA-C-restricted TCR beta clonotypes specific for CMV led the ex vivo response. The cumulative frequency of public TCR beta families identified carriers of CMV plus the relevant HLA.

The receptor's source is a human donor in good health (CMV status not recorded). Some clones in this sample may be carry-over from other donors' samples. Sequences were obtained from CD8+ T cells from PBMCs.

The CDR3 coding sequence is TGTGCCAGCAGCTCCAAACAGGGATTCTATAGCATTCAGCCCCAGCATTTT. Its translation: CASSSKQGFYSIQPQHF. V gene TRBV7-8 combines with J gene TRBJ1-5, with D possibly TRBD1 on 6 matching bases. The CDR3 loop spans 17 amino acids. Germline-derived CDR1 and CDR2 are SGHVS and FQNEAQ.